The source of this T cell receptor beta chain is a study of T cell responses to AZD1222 COVID-19 vaccine. Study at large: Second-dose recipients at about 4 or about 12 weeks were treated as one pooled group.

Study-wide points: Only five to seven individuals given AZD1222 were seropositive at baseline. There were vaccine-associated CD4 TCRs across spike, dominant at 160-218 and 743-854. With two AZD1222 doses given, Spike-specific TCR breadth and depth both rose.

As to this clone: Its specificity is not known.

TCRdb keeps only in-frame clones here, not all; method: immunoSEQ multiplex PCR. Of 110,000 to 150,000 clones in the sample, 85% to 90% were seen once. The sequencing used peripheral blood, collected on day 0 of AZD1222 vaccination. This clonotype was sampled from an adult in good health.

The CDR3 sequence is CASSYPSGSGTGELFF. In DNA, the CDR3 is TGTGCCAGCAGTTACCCCAGCGGGAGTGGCACCGGGGAGCTGTTTTTT. The rearrangement uses TRBV6-2 or TRBV6-3 and TRBJ2-2, with TRBD2 matching 8 bases. This CDR3 has 16 amino acids. V lost 2 bases and J lost 4; bases outside the gene matches: 6. Germline V gene sequence: CDR1 MNHEY, CDR2 SVGEGT.